This T cell receptor (beta chain) was found in a study of blood T cell repertoires in COVID-19. Looked up from germline, CDR1 is SGHDN and CDR2 is FVKESK. The CDR3 has 17 amino acids. V was pared by 0 bases and J by 5 bases, with 18 bases between. The data were produced by immunoSEQ multiplex PCR, yet TCRdb's version contains in-frame clones alone and is incomplete. The repertoire holds 150,000 to 200,000 clones, with 80% as singletons. Source material: peripheral blood. This receptor was identified in a man aged 70 or older with active or convalescent COVID-19. The chain uses TRBV14 and TRBJ2-3, with D possibly being TRBD2 (6 bases). The CDR3 DNA reads as TGTGCCAGCAGCCAAGACAAGTTAAGCGGGTGGGGAGATACGCAGTATTTT. The encoded protein is CASSQDKLSGWGDTQYF.